This T cell receptor (beta chain) derives from a study of CD8+ T cells in alopecia areata. The wider study: Severity among treated patients was scored by the percentage of scalp area affected. Study conclusions and caveats: The link between baseline CD8+ expansion and response remains uncertain with one nonresponder. While tofacitinib was given, many expanded lesional clones persisted in scalp and blood. Administration of tofacitinib significantly diminished scalp clonality and expanded CD8+ clones within the top 100.

Following extraction, RNA underwent reverse transcription to cDNA, which served as the sequencing template. Generated by immunoSEQ multiplex PCR, the TCRdb table keeps only in-frame clones and is missing some. The sample lists some 130,000 clones; around 53% were seen once. On this clone itself: Antigen specificity is unknown.

Germline CDR1 is SQVTM and CDR2 is ANQGSEA. The CDR3 runs 12 residues. V lost 2 bases to trimming and J lost 6 bases, with 10 bases between them. Treatment indicated: oral pan-JAK inhibitor, 5-10 mg twice daily. The gene calls are TRBV29-1 and TRBJ1-1; TRBD1 is a possible D gene (6 bases). The source is a human donor with alopecia areata. Sequenced here: CD4+ T cells sorted from blood, sampled at week 4, from a patient treated with tofacitinib. CDR3 DNA sequence: TGCAGCGTTGAAAAAACAGGGCCTGAAGCTTTCTTT. Translated: CSVEKTGPEAFF.